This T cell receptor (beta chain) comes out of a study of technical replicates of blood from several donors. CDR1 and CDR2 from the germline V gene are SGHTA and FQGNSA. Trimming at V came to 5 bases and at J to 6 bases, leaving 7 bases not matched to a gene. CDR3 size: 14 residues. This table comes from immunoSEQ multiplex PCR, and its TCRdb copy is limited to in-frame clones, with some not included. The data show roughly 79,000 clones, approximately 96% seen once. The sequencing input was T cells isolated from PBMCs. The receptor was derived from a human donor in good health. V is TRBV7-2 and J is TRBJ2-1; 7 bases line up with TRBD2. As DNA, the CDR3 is TGTGCCAGCAGCCCTGGCGGGAGTCCCAATGAGCAGTTCTTC. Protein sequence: CASSPGGSPNEQFF.